These 19 T cell receptor beta chains were all obtained from the same sample, sequenced in a study of naive and memory T cell subsets. Findings and limits, study-wide: A few larger clonotypes appeared in naive repertoires, especially CD8, possibly memory cells re-expressing CD45RA.

For these TCRs, the target antigens are not known. The beta constant-region primer was an equimolar mix of two oligonucleotides covering TRBC1 and TRBC2. Nested alpha and beta constant-region primers with the SP2 primer drove four PCR rounds on ligated cDNA. TCRdb called the UMI-ligation and nested PCR reads again in MiXCR, with one record for every CDR3 protein. Of about 90,000 distinct CDR3 sequences in the sample, approximately 10% were seen once. The sample was naive CD4+ T cells from blood. These receptors all come from a human donor in good health.

About this clonotype itself: Germline is not matched at one junction end, which may reflect a read error. This chain uses TRBV20-1 with TRBJ2-7; 9 bases line up with TRBD2. Germline-derived CDR1 and CDR2 are DFQATT and SNEGSKA (reference sequence). The CDR3 length is 13 residues. The DNA of the CDR3 is TGCAGTACTAGTATTGTAGCGGGAGACGAGCAGTACTTC. Translated: CSTSIVAGDEQYF.

This clonotype has just a few counts. The gene calls are TRBV12-3 or TRBV12-4 and TRBJ2-2, with TRBD2 matching 7 bases. Losses at the gene ends were 5 bases for V and 4 bases for J; bases not matched to a gene: 4. This CDR3 is built from 14 residues. Here the CDR3 DNA reads TGTGCCAGCAGTCCTGGACTAGTCACCGGGGAGCTGTTTTTT. Translating it yields CASSPGLVTGELFF.

Only a few counts were recorded for this clonotype. The V and J genes are TRBV20-1 and TRBJ1-2, with D unresolved. V was clipped by 5 bases and J by 5 bases, with 9 bases between them. The CDR3 runs 11 residues. The germline gives CDR1 DFQATT, CDR2 SNEGSKA (reference sequence). The CDR3: CSAALGYGYTF. CDR3 DNA: TGCAGTGCTGCCCTGGGATATGGCTACACCTTC.

This clonotype has ten or more counts. The chain combines TRBV5-1 with TRBJ1-5; D call uncertain. The CDR3 consists of 14 residues. Germline-derived CDR1 and CDR2 are SGHRS and YFSETQ. Trimming took off 4 bases at V and 2 bases at J, with 10 bases between the two ends. The CDR3 nucleotides read TGCGCCAGCAGCCCCAGGACGGGCAATCAGCCCCAGCATTTT. This translates into CASSPRTGNQPQHF.

The table lists this clonotype with a few counts. This chain connects TRBV6-5 to TRBJ2-2, with 9 bases matching TRBD2. From germline, CDR1 is MNHEY and CDR2 SVGAGI. The CDR3 loop spans 16 amino acids. The V and J ends lost 6 bases and 4 bases, in that order; junction bases with no gene match: 9. The CDR3 here is CASRWRLAGSTGELFF. DNA of the CDR3: TGTGCCAGCAGATGGAGGCTAGCGGGGAGCACCGGGGAGCTGTTTTTT.

This clonotype was seen repeatedly, ten times or more. The V gene is TRBV12-3 or TRBV12-4, the J gene TRBJ2-7; maybe TRBD1 (6 bases). Trimming took 6 bases from V and 6 from J, leaving 15 bases between them. This CDR3 region has 13 residues. CDR3 DNA: TGTGCCAGCAGACACGCAGGGGTTCTCGAGCAGTACTTC. This codes for CASRHAGVLEQYF.

Ten or more counts support this clonotype. The chain combines TRBV12-3 or TRBV12-4 with TRBJ2-1, with 8 bases matching TRBD2. V was pared by 1 base and J by 15 bases, with 5 bases of the junction left unmatched. The CDR3 is made up of 12 amino acids. CDR3 bases: TGTGCCAGCAGTTTAGATGGGACTAGAAGGTTCTTC. Protein product: CASSLDGTRRFF.

The chain links TRBV12-3 or TRBV12-4 to TRBJ2-1, with 14 bases aligning to TRBD2. CDR3 size: 15 residues. V shed 8 bases and J 6 bases; nucleotides not matched to a gene: 6. This CDR3 reads CASSTGTSGSNEQFF. For the CDR3, the DNA is TGTGCCAGCTCGACCGGGACTAGCGGGAGCAATGAGCAGTTCTTC.

This clonotype was counted only a few times. The chain carries TRBV24-1 and TRBJ2-2, with D perhaps TRBD2 (5 bases). Germline V gives CDR1 KGHDR, CDR2 SFDVKD. The CDR3 contains 17 residues. V was clipped by 0 bases and J by 1 base, with 11 bases between them. CDR3 loop: CATSDLSPRGNTGELFF. The CDR3 region has the DNA TGTGCCACCAGTGATTTGTCACCACGGGGGAACACCGGGGAGCTGTTTTTT.

A few counts support this clonotype. The rearrangement joins TRBV5-1 to TRBJ2-7; 11 bases map to TRBD2. Germline V gene sequence: CDR1 SGHRS, CDR2 YFSETQ. J gave up 6 bases and V 0 bases, and 2 bases lay outside the gene matches. This CDR3 has 14 residues. CDR3 amino acids: CASSLVLAGGEQYF. In nucleotides, the CDR3 is TGCGCCAGCAGCTTGGTCCTAGCGGGAGGCGAGCAGTACTTC.

In this sample, this clonotype turned up many times. The chain combines TRBV29-1 with TRBJ1-2; 7 bases match TRBD1. This CDR3 has 12 residues. The V segment lost 4 bases and the J segment 6 bases; nucleotides outside the gene matches: 5. Looked up from germline, CDR1 is SQVTM and CDR2 is ANQGSEA. CDR3 nucleotide sequence: TGCAGCGTTGGGGGACAGCTGGATGGCTACACCTTC. This gives the protein CSVGGQLDGYTF.

J is TRBJ2-1 and V is TRBV23-1; D gene ambiguous. TRBV23-1 falls under the ORF class, with uncertain function. Trimming took off 5 bases at V and 0 bases at J, with 8 bases between the two ends. This CDR3 is built from 14 residues. The CDR3 coding sequence is TGCGCCAGCAGTATATGGGACTCCTACAATGAGCAGTTCTTC. This sequence encodes CASSIWDSYNEQFF.

The table lists this clonotype with many counts. This chain joins TRBV7-2 and TRBJ2-3; TRBD2 matches at 12 bases. The CDR3 length is 17 residues. V lost 1 base to trimming and J lost 1 base; unmatched junction nucleotides: 3. Germline CDR1 and CDR2: SGHTA and FQGNSA. The CDR3 nucleotides read TGTGCCAGCAGCTTAGATAGACTAGCGGGAGGCACAGATACGCAGTATTTT. It yields the protein CASSLDRLAGGTDTQYF.

The J gene is TRBJ2-6, the V gene TRBV19; D may be TRBD1 (6 bases). The germline CDR1 and CDR2 sequences are LNHDA and SQIVND (reference sequence). CDR3 size: 14 residues. Trimming took off 8 bases at V and 4 bases at J, with 12 bases between the two ends. CDR3 amino acids: CASSWGRGANVLTF. The DNA of the CDR3 is TGTGCCAGTTCCTGGGGGCGCGGGGCCAACGTCCTGACTTTC. The whole variable domain, filled in from reference TRBV19 and TRBJ2-6, reads DGGITQSPKYLFRKEGQNVTLSCEQNLNHDAMYWYRQDPGQGLRLIYYSQIVNDFQKGDIAEGYSVSREKKESFPLTVTSAQKNPTAFYLCASSWGRGANVLTFGAGSRLTVL.

The table lists this clonotype with a few counts. The chain uses TRBV5-1 and TRBJ1-1; 9 bases line up with TRBD1. V lost 4 bases and J lost 10; bases outside the gene matches: 11. The CDR3 covers 14 residues. The V gene's germline CDR1 is SGHRS and CDR2 YFSETQ. The CDR3 DNA is TGCGCCAGCAGCAGTCCCGGGACAGGGACGGGAGCTTTCTTT. This gives the protein CASSSPGTGTGAFF. Full variable domain (remainder filled in from reference TRBV5-1 and TRBJ1-1): KAGVTQTPRYLIKTRGQQVTLSCSPISGHRSVSWYQQTPGQGLQFLFEYFSETQRNKGNFPGRFSGRQFSNSRSEMNVSTLELGDSALYLCASSSPGTGTGAFFGQGTRLTVV.

The sample holds a few counts of this clonotype. The CDR3 nucleotides are TGTGCCTGGAGTTTCAACGTCGGCTACACCTTC. This encodes CAWSFNVGYTF. V usage is TRBV30 and J usage is TRBJ1-2; D not resolved. The germline gives CDR1 GTSNPN, CDR2 SVGIG (reference sequence). The V end was cut by 2 bases, the J end by 8 bases, with 9 bases between. This CDR3 has 11 residues. Drawing the rest from reference TRBV30 and TRBJ1-2, the complete variable domain is SQTIHQWPATLVQPVGSPLSLECTVEGTSNPNLYWYRQAAGRGLQLLFYSVGIGQISSEVPQNLSASRPQDRQFILSSKKLLLSDSGFYLCAWSFNVGYTFGSGTRLTVV.

This clonotype was seen only a few times. The chain couples TRBV7-9 to TRBJ2-5; TRBD1 or TRBD2 may be the D gene (6 bases each). The V end was cut by 4 bases, the J end by 3 bases, with 21 bases between. From germline, CDR1 is SEHNR and CDR2 FQNEAQ (reference sequence). The CDR3 has 17 amino acids. The DNA of the CDR3 is TGTGCCAGCAGCTCGGGGGCGGCTACGGGCCTCAAAGAGACCCAGTACTTC. This translates into CASSSGAATGLKETQYF. Drawing the rest from reference TRBV7-9 and TRBJ2-5, the complete variable domain is DTGVSQNPRHKITKRGQNVTFRCDPISEHNRLYWYRQTLGQGPEFLTYFQNEAQLEKSRLLSDRFSAERPKGSFSTLEIQRTEQGDSAMYLCASSSGAATGLKETQYFGPGTRLLVL.

This clonotype was counted many times. This sequence joins TRBV20-1 and TRBJ2-1, with D maybe TRBD2 (5 bases). CDR3 length: 18 residues. Germline V lookup: CDR1 DFQATT, CDR2 SNEGSKA (reference sequence). The V end lost 3 bases, the J end lost 0 bases, and 21 bases lay between the germline ends. Written as DNA, the CDR3 is TGCAGTGCTAGCGTGGTTCGGACTCCCAGGAGCTCCTACAATGAGCAGTTCTTC. Its translation: CSASVVRTPRSSYNEQFF.

This clonotype was seen only a few times. This chain joins TRBV20-1 and TRBJ2-1; TRBD2 matches at 8 bases. Germline CDR1 and CDR2: DFQATT and SNEGSKA (reference sequence). This CDR3 is 16 amino acids long. Unmatched junction bases numbered 13, after V lost 5 bases and J lost 4 bases. The CDR3 sequence: CSAFYVSGVPYNEQFF. Here the CDR3 DNA reads TGCAGTGCTTTTTACGTTAGCGGGGTTCCGTACAATGAGCAGTTCTTC.